One and the same sample provided the 25 T cell receptor beta chains below, sequenced in a study of blood T cell repertoires in COVID-19. TCRdb's copy holds only in-frame clones and misses some; the assay was immunoSEQ multiplex PCR. This sample has about 150,000 clones, with 91% found just once. Material for sequencing was peripheral blood. These receptors were obtained from a man aged 50 to 60 with acute or convalescent COVID-19.

This clone was seen a handful of times. This sequence joins TRBV2 and TRBJ1-4; 7 bases match TRBD1. Germline CDR1 reads SNHLY; CDR2 reads FYNNEI. The trim removed 9 bases at V and 4 bases at J, leaving 5 bases unmatched. The CDR3 is 13 residues long. In DNA form, the CDR3 reads TGTGCCAGTGAGAGGGACAGTAATGAAAAACTGTTTTTT. The encoded protein is CASERDSNEKLFF.

The rearrangement joins TRBV7-6 to TRBJ2-7; D is perhaps TRBD2 (6 bases). The CDR3 totals 13 residues. Germline assignment: CDR1 SGHVS and CDR2 FNYEAQ. The V and J ends lost 8 bases and 2 bases respectively, with 13 bases between them. The CDR3 DNA is TGTGCCAGCGGTCCTAGCGATACCTACGAGCAGTACTTC. Encoded protein: CASGPSDTYEQYF.

This clone was found once. The rearrangement links TRBV28 to TRBJ2-5, with TRBD2 identical over 16 bases. The trim removed 3 bases at V and 4 bases at J, leaving 5 bases unmatched. Per the germline V gene, CDR1 is MDHEN and CDR2 is SYDVKM. The CDR3 runs 17 residues. The chain's CDR3 is CASSFPGTSGRGETQYF. In DNA form, the CDR3 reads TGTGCCAGCAGTTTCCCCGGGACTAGCGGGAGGGGAGAGACCCAGTACTTC.

This clone was seen only once. V gene TRBV9 combines with J gene TRBJ2-5; 7 positions agree with TRBD2. Germline V gives CDR1 SGDLS, CDR2 YYNGEE. This CDR3 has 14 residues. V dropped 0 bases and J dropped 1; count of bases not matched to a gene: 0. CDR3 bases: TGTGCCAGCAGCGTAGGGGGGGGCCAAGAGACCCAGTACTTC. It yields the protein CASSVGGGQETQYF.

The V call is TRBV19, the J call TRBJ2-3; 7 nucleotides align to TRBD1. Germline CDR1 reads LNHDA; CDR2 reads SQIVND (reference sequence). This CDR3 has 15 amino acids. With V trimmed by 6 bases and J by 2 bases, 8 bases remained unmatched. CDR3 sequence reads: CASRLTGPHTDTQYF. The CDR3 coding sequence is TGTGCCAGTAGGTTGACAGGGCCACACACAGATACGCAGTATTTT.

The CDR3 sequence: CASRSGLAGETAYNEQFF. CDR3 coding DNA: TGTGCCAGCAGGTCGGGACTAGCGGGAGAGACGGCCTACAATGAGCAGTTCTTC. The rearrangement joins TRBV5-4 to TRBJ2-1, with TRBD2 matching 14 bases. The CDR3 is 18 residues long. Germline lookup yields CDR1 SGHNT and CDR2 YYREEE (reference sequence). Trimming at V came to 5 bases and at J to 2 bases, leaving 9 bases not matched to a gene.

CDR3: CASSLRLAGLTTTYEQYF. The CDR3, as DNA: TGCGCCAGCAGCTTGCGACTAGCGGGGCTTACAACTACCTACGAGCAGTACTTC. The chain has TRBV5-1 and TRBJ2-7; 11 bases align to TRBD2. This CDR3 has 18 residues. Unmatched junction bases numbered 11, after V lost 1 base and J lost 2 bases. CDR1 and CDR2 (germline): SGHRS, YFSETQ.

V and J are TRBV9 and TRBJ2-7; 7 nucleotides match TRBD1. From germline, CDR1 is SGDLS and CDR2 YYNGEE. V dropped 4 bases and J dropped 2; count of bases not matched to a gene: 6. The CDR3 contains 14 residues. Here the CDR3 DNA reads TGTGCCAGCAGCCCAGGGGACAGACCCTACGAGCAGTACGTC. Translated, it gives CASSPGDRPYEQYV.

The V and J genes are TRBV7-9 and TRBJ1-3, with 9 bases aligning to TRBD1. V shed 5 bases, J shed 0 bases, and the junction held 8 bases outside the gene matches. CDR3 length equals 17 residues. From germline, CDR1 is SEHNR and CDR2 FQNEAQ (reference sequence). CDR3 DNA sequence: TGTGCCAGCAGCCGGGGGGACAGGGATTTCTCTGGAAACACCATATATTTT. As protein: CASSRGDRDFSGNTIYF.

The table lists this clone with a count of one. The rearrangement joins TRBV7-2 to TRBJ2-1; TRBD2 agrees at 9 bases. The germline CDR1 and CDR2 sequences are SGHTA and FQGNSA. J was trimmed by 4 bases and V by 0 bases; bases with no gene match: 7. The CDR3 is 17 amino acids. The CDR3 loop is CASSLARRGGHYNEQFF. CDR3 nucleotide sequence: TGTGCCAGCAGCTTAGCGAGGCGGGGGGGCCATTACAATGAGCAGTTCTTC.

This rearrangement joins TRBV4-1 to TRBJ1-2, with 7 bases that match TRBD1. The junction had 7 bases not matched to a gene; V was cut back by 0 bases and J by 6 bases. Germline lookup yields CDR1 MGHRA and CDR2 YSYEKL. The CDR3 loop spans 15 amino acids. CDR3 coding DNA: TGCGCCAGCAGCCAAGACCTCTCAGGGGGTAATGGCTACACCTTC. Translation: CASSQDLSGGNGYTF.

The chain employs TRBV18 and TRBJ1-6, with TRBD1 matching over 8 bases. Trimming removed 3 bases from V and 13 bases from J; junction bases left unmatched: 5. The CDR3 consists of 13 residues. The germline V gene encodes CDR1 KGHSH and CDR2 LQKENI. The CDR3 sequence is CASSPDRERPLHF. In DNA form, the CDR3 reads TGTGCCAGCTCACCGGACAGGGAGCGGCCCCTCCACTTT. Together with reference TRBV18 and TRBJ1-6, the CDR3 gives the full variable domain: NAGVMQNPRHLVRRRGQEARLRCSPMKGHSHVYWYRQLPEEGLKFMVYLQKENIIDESGMPKERFSAEFPKEGPSILRIQQVVRGDSAAYFCASSPDRERPLHFGNGTRLTVT.

This chain connects TRBV3-1 (or the pseudogene TRBV3-2) to TRBJ1-2; 7 nucleotides line up with TRBD1. Germline V lookup: CDR1 LGHDT, CDR2 YNNKEL (reference sequence). The CDR3 covers 13 residues. The ends lost 1 base at V and 4 bases at J; junction bases unmatched: 0. CDR3 in amino acids: CASSQGDSYGYTF. The CDR3 DNA reads TGTGCCAGCAGCCAAGGGGACAGCTATGGCTACACCTTC.

This clone was counted a single time. V and J are TRBV3-1 (or the pseudogene TRBV3-2) and TRBJ1-4, with 7 positions matching TRBD1. Looked up from germline, CDR1 is LGHDT and CDR2 is YNNKEL (reference sequence). The CDR3 sequence is 14 residues long. Germline trimming cut 2 bases from V and 5 bases from J; bases unmatched to any gene: 2. The DNA of the CDR3 is TGTGCCAGCAGCCAACGGGACAGAAATGAAAAACTGTTTTTT. Its protein product is CASSQRDRNEKLFF.

The chain links TRBV11-1 to TRBJ1-2; D remains ambiguous. Germline-derived CDR1 and CDR2 are SGHAT and FQDESV (reference sequence). The CDR3 totals 14 residues. The V end was cut by 3 bases, the J end by 5 bases, with 13 bases between. This CDR3 is CASSFASEEYGYTF. Here the CDR3 DNA reads TGTGCCAGCAGCTTTGCGTCGGAGGAATATGGCTACACCTTC.

V and J are TRBV7-6 and TRBJ2-5, with 7 nucleotides matching TRBD2. The ends lost 0 bases at V and 0 bases at J; junction bases unmatched: 16. The CDR3 has 20 residues. CDR1 and CDR2 from the germline V gene are SGHVS and FNYEAQ. In DNA form, the CDR3 reads TGTGCCAGCAGCTTAGCGCCCCCGGCGGGAGTCATAGGGTACCAAGAGACCCAGTACTTC. As protein: CASSLAPPAGVIGYQETQYF.

The chain is built from TRBV18 and TRBJ1-2; D is perhaps TRBD1 (6 bases). The CDR3 runs to 14 residues. Deletions cut 3 bases from V and 4 bases from J, with 12 bases between. The V gene's germline CDR1 is KGHSH and CDR2 LQKENI. CDR3: CASSPRQATYGYTF. The CDR3 DNA is TGTGCCAGCTCACCCAGACAGGCGACCTATGGCTACACCTTC.

The rearrangement uses TRBV18 and TRBJ1-4, with 7 bases identical to TRBD1. There are 16 residues in the CDR3. Looked up from germline, CDR1 is KGHSH and CDR2 is LQKENI. V was pared by 5 bases and J by 0 bases, with 6 bases of the junction left unmatched. This chain's CDR3 is CASSTTGEPTNEKLFF. CDR3 coding DNA: TGTGCCAGCTCAACCACAGGGGAACCAACTAATGAAAAACTGTTTTTT.

The chain is built from TRBV29-1 and TRBJ1-2; 7 positions match TRBD1. Germline lookup yields CDR1 SQVTM and CDR2 ANQGSEA. This CDR3 region has 12 residues. The ends lost 2 bases at V and 3 bases at J; junction bases unmatched: 0. As DNA, the CDR3 is TGCAGCGTTGAACAGGGGGACTATGGCTACACCTTC. Its translation is CSVEQGDYGYTF.

This sequence joins TRBV2 and TRBJ1-1, with D perhaps TRBD1 (6 bases). Germline lookup yields CDR1 SNHLY and CDR2 FYNNEI. The CDR3 runs 16 residues. V was clipped by 5 bases and J by 1 base, with 17 bases between them. The CDR3 bases are TGTGCCAGCAGTCTTTACCCTAGGGGGAGGAACACTGAAGCTTTCTTT. It is translated as CASSLYPRGRNTEAFF.

The rearrangement joins TRBV5-4 to TRBJ2-5, with TRBD1 identical over 9 bases. CDR1 is SGHNT and CDR2 is YYREEE in the germline V gene (reference sequence). V shed 0 bases and J 5 bases; nucleotides not matched to a gene: 8. This CDR3 contains 16 residues. DNA for the CDR3: TGTGCCAGCAGCTTGGACGGGACAGGGCGGGTTGAGACCCAGTACTTC. It yields the protein CASSLDGTGRVETQYF.

The gene calls are TRBV11-2 and TRBJ1-3, with a tentative D call TRBD1 (5 bases). This CDR3 spans 15 amino acids. V lost 1 base and J 3 bases, leaving 10 bases between the germline ends. CDR1 SGHAT and CDR2 FQNNGV come from the germline V gene. As DNA, the CDR3 is TGTGCCAGCAGCTTAGGGGGGGACCGTGGAAACACCATATATTTT. This sequence encodes CASSLGGDRGNTIYF.

This clone was seen a handful of times. The rearrangement links TRBV10-2 to TRBJ1-1; D call uncertain. V was cut by 9 bases and J by 1 base, with 12 bases left in between. The CDR3 is made up of 13 amino acids. From germline, CDR1 is WSHSY and CDR2 SAAADI. In DNA form, the CDR3 reads TGCGCCAGTAGCCGAACTGGGAACACTGAAGCTTTCTTT. Its translation is CASSRTGNTEAFF.

The CDR3 DNA is TGTGCCAGCACCTTTACAGGGGGCGAAGGTGAAGCTTTCTTT. Its protein product is CASTFTGGEGEAFF. The chain is built from TRBV6-6 and TRBJ1-1; TRBD1 matches 9 bases. The germline gives CDR1 MNHNY, CDR2 SVGAGI (reference sequence). The CDR3 spans 14 residues. Trimming cost V 7 bases and J 7 bases; bases outside gene matches: 10.

The chain employs TRBV4-3 and TRBJ1-1, with a tentative D call TRBD1 (5 bases). The CDR3 is made up of 13 amino acids. Germline CDR1 reads LGHNA; CDR2 reads YSLEER. The germline V and J ends were trimmed by 3 bases and 1 base, with 6 bases remaining between them. The CDR3 coding sequence is TGCGCCAGCAGCCAGGACAAGAACACTGAAGCTTTCTTT. Amino acid sequence: CASSQDKNTEAFF.